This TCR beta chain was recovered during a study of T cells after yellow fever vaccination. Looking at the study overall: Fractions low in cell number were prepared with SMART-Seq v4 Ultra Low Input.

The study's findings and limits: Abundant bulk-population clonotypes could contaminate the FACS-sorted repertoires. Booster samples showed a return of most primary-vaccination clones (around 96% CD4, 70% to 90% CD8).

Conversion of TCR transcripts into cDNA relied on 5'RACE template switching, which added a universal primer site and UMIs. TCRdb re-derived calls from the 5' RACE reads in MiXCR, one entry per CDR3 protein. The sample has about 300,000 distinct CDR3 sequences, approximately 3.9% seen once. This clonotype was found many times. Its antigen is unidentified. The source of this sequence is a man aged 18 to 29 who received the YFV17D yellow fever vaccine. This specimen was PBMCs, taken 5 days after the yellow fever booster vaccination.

CDR3 sequence: CSADRQGADEKLFF. CDR3 sequence (DNA): TGCAGTGCGGATCGACAGGGGGCGGATGAAAAACTGTTTTTT. The J gene is TRBJ1-4, the V gene TRBV20-1, with 10 bases identical to TRBD1. Trimming at V came to 6 bases and at J to 6 bases, leaving 7 bases not matched to a gene. CDR1 DFQATT and CDR2 SNEGSKA come from the germline V gene (reference sequence). CDR3 length: 14 amino acids.